What follows describes a single T cell receptor beta chain. Its antigen is currently not known. Its ends do not fully match the called genes, so a read error is possible. This specimen comes from a study of blood T cells in healthy people across ages (dated by TCRdb to the mid-2010s). Broadly, across the study: Template switching captured roughly one uniquely barcoded TCR beta cDNA molecule per two T cells in model experiments. To avoid experimental bias, donors of different ages were distributed randomly across sequencing lanes. The study analyzed two additional independent replicas of 1 million unique cDNA reads from the same blood draw for two donors, one aged 18 to 30 and one aged 80 or older. Four age groups were formed from the donors: young (average approximately 17 years), middle-aged (around 40), aged (approximately 60) and long-lived (approximately 80). Age-related changes in TCR beta repertoire diversity were measured in the study by deep sequencing normalized with unique cDNA molecular identifiers. General findings and caveats noted by the study authors: As age increased, observed TCR beta diversity per million T cells dropped in a roughly linear way, and a significant reduction was already evident by age about 40. A strong correlation was found between observed TCR beta diversity and the percentage of naive T cells measured by flow cytometry. Compared with the aged group, the long-lived group had more naive CD4+ T cells, fewer expanded clones and increased TCR diversity, a pattern suggesting age selection. Because profiling used bulk unsorted PBMCs, naive and antigen-experienced compartments could not be compared conclusively. Total diversity estimates from one million sequenced T cells were considered lower bounds and underestimates. Because the CMV infection status of the donors was unknown, age-related changes in expanded clonotypes may potentially have been confounded.

The germline V gene provides CDR1 LGHNA and CDR2 YSLEER. The CDR3 runs 14 amino acids, cysteine and phenylalanine included. The only DNA kept is the CDR3, 42 bases in frame from the first base. Systemically healthy Caucasian individuals from Russia, over 30 in total and aged about 6 to 95 years, were included as donors. Around 10 milliliters of peripheral blood were collected from each donor into EDTA-treated Vacutainer tubes. Ficoll-Paque density-gradient centrifugation was used to isolate PBMCs, with at least 6.5 million obtained per sample. Trizol reagent was used to extract total RNA from PBMCs, with at least 6 micrograms per sample. The percentages of naive CD45RAhigh/CD27high T cells were determined by flow cytometry on a PBMC aliquot from every donor. The library was made by 5' RACE. A second roughly 6 to 11 cycle PCR used a sample-barcoded 5' primer and a J-beta primer mix. Each TCR beta cDNA molecule received a unique molecular identifier from a template-switch 5' adaptor carrying 12 random nucleotides. Each sample yielded at least 2.5 million CDR3-containing paired-end reads. First-strand cDNA was synthesized from all RNA with the Mint cDNA synthesis kit, primed by a TRBC-specific oligonucleotide. After uracil-DNA glycosylase treatment, a first 18-cycle PCR used universal primers M1SS and BC2_uni_R on all cDNA. Processing in the source paper ran as follows. For normalization, 1 million high-quality reads, each with a distinct molecular identifier, were randomly selected from each sample. Instead of being binned into consensus sequences, reads that shared molecular identifiers were thrown out. CDR3 identification, clonotype clustering and error correction used MiTCR with a Q25 quality threshold and the strictest error-elimination algorithm. Lower-bound total TCR beta diversity was estimated with a nonparametric unseen species model using Euler transformation. Using fastp trimming at Q25 and MiXCR clonotype assembly, TCRdb reanalyzed the public sequencing data and kept in-frame beta chains. Entries are consolidated by CDR3 protein sequence, retaining the most common genes and DNA. The V and J calls reflect TCRdb's pipeline rather than the authors' work. The sample yields approximately 1,700,000 distinct CDR3 sequences; around 42% were counted once. The ten largest clones represent around 23% of the sample.

This clonotype was sampled from a human donor in good health. The chain is assembled from TRBV4-3 and TRBJ2-3; 7 bases in the junction line up with TRBD2. Sequences were obtained from blood. CDR3 protein: CASSQGGSTDAQYF. The DNA sequence is given as TGCGCCAGCAGCCAGGGAGGGTCGACAGATGCGCAGTATTTT.